This T cell receptor (beta chain) was sequenced for a study of PD-1 blockade in classical Hodgkin lymphoma (dated by TCRdb to 2020 to 2021). Broadly, across the study: Nivolumab dosing was 3 mg/kg intravenously every 2 weeks, continuing until either disease progression or unacceptable toxicity. A peripheral blood immune signature of response to PD-1 blockade in classical Hodgkin lymphoma was defined using TCR beta sequencing and CyTOF.

Points the paper makes about the study in general: The study covered only a single clinical trial cohort, and the causes of the repertoire differences, possibly disease activity or prior therapy, were still not defined. CD4+ but not CD8+ TCR diversity rose significantly by C4D1 (p=0.0027 vs p=0.16), most apparent in complete responders (p=0.02). Trial patients achieving complete response had baseline diversity similar to newly diagnosed patients, whereas partial responders and progressors had significantly lower diversity. Diversity was lower in patients who began nivolumab less than 1 year after ASCT, so these patients were left out of later analyses to avoid confounding by immune reconstitution. Baseline TCR diversity was reported to be lower in newly diagnosed patients than in healthy donors and to be lower still in relapsed/refractory patients.

There are 17 amino acids in the CDR3, from cysteine to phenylalanine inclusive. Of the read, only the CDR3 DNA is kept; its 51 bases are in frame from base 1. From the germline V gene (reference sequence), CDR1 is SEHNR and CDR2 is FQNEAQ. V lost 6 bases and J lost 1 base, and the count of bases not matched to a germline gene is 8. Comment on this clone: Its antigen is unknown. No base quality information exists; no much larger clone differs at one position.

Genomic DNA was isolated using the Qiagen DNeasy kit from unsorted PBMCs as well as from negatively selected CD4+ and CD8+ fractions. TCR beta CDR3 regions were subjected to amplification by immunoSEQ multiplex PCR with primers that anneal to V and J segments. A synthetic immune receptor repertoire was used to minimize amplification bias, and any residual bias was removed computationally once sequencing was done. In the original analysis: Repertoire diversity was quantified as the Shannon entropy index using custom Python scripts. Unsorted, CD4+ and CD8+ repertoires were examined separately, except in combined analyses, for which CD4+ and CD8+ sequences were merged in silico. A clone counted as expanded when the clone's frequency after treatment rose at least 2-fold relative to C1D1, and clones undetected at baseline were given a pseudocount of 0.5. Clones with 0 or 1 copy at C1D1 were classified as singleton clones, and clones with 2 or more copies were classified as non-singleton clones. Clones expanded in unsorted samples were labelled as CD4+, CD8+ or unknown by matching protein sequences in sorted samples from the same patient. Diversity changes from C1D1 to C4D1 were tested in paired samples using Wilcoxon tests. The table comes from immuneACCESS by way of TCRdb, which keeps in-frame sequences with V and J called. Part of the clones is missing from these tables; in studies checked, under half for an unresolved V gene and the rest for unknown reasons. Clone size and V and J calls were adopted from that table, with D and trimming inferred from the DNA. The sample yields roughly 100,000 clones; about 92% were counted once. The ten largest clonotypes hold about 20% of the sample.

Explained via the paper, the time point label denotes: cycle 4 day 1 (C4D1), after 6 weeks of nivolumab. Every trial patient had relapsed following autologous stem cell transplantation, and prior brentuximab vedotin exposure was what differed among cohorts A, B and C. The trial cohort comprised a few dozen patients with relapsed/refractory classical Hodgkin lymphoma whose best overall responses were complete response, partial response or progressive disease. Trial patients were treated with single-agent nivolumab in the multi-cohort phase II CheckMate 205 trial. An independent review committee assessed best overall response using the 2007 International Working Group response criteria. PBMCs from the trial were collected at three points: immediately before nivolumab initiation (C1D1), and during therapy at cycle 2 day 1 and cycle 4 day 1. Peripheral blood was collected in 8 mL Vacutainer Cell Preparation Tubes, from which PBMCs were isolated by centrifugation and then cryopreserved.

The receptor chain draws on TRBV7-9 and TRBJ2-3, and 12 bases in between align with TRBD2. The receptor was isolated from a human donor with classical Hodgkin lymphoma. The sequencing here drew on peripheral blood mononuclear cells (PBMCs), taken before the fourth cycle of nivolumab. The nucleotides are TGTGCCAGCAGTCGTCGGACTAGCGGGGACGGCACAGATACGCAGTATTTT. Its protein reads: CASSRRTSGDGTDTQYF.